This TCR beta chain was observed in a study of somatic mutations in cytotoxic T cells in rheumatoid arthritis (dated by TCRdb to about 2017). Broadly, across the study: Peripheral blood (roughly 33 ml EDTA) was collected from patients immediately after diagnosis and before any treatment began. Some T-cell populations stained with V beta antibodies were sorted by flow on a FACSAria II or Sony SH800 to nearly 100% purity, with sorted V beta1+ cells additionally subjected to TCRB sequencing. Whether expanded CD8+ T-cell clones in untreated, newly diagnosed rheumatoid arthritis carry somatic mutations was the study question, and clonality was characterized with TCRB deep sequencing. TCRB deep sequencing was performed for some 60 rheumatoid arthritis patients and some 19 healthy controls. Patients and controls did not essentially differ in median age, which was nearly identical between the groups.

On an AutoMACS, CD4+ and CD8+ cells were isolated via positive magnetic bead selection, and their purity was verified by flow cytometry. Initial screening for clonal expansions relied on flow cytometry with a TCR V beta antibody panel, after which sorted CD8+ fractions underwent TCRB deep sequencing for characterization. Peripheral blood mononuclear cells were isolated by Ficoll-Paque PLUS density gradient separation. Nucleospin Tissue or Tissue XS kits were used to extract DNA from CD4-enriched, CD8-enriched or PBMC samples, and a Qubit 2.0 fluorometer was used for quantification. TCRB CDR3 sequencing used the immunoSEQ assay on genomic DNA. Per the authors' processing: When patient CD8+ clones exceeding 1% were checked against published virus-specific TCRB sequences, only a few matched. The analyses included only productive TCRB rearrangements. Clonality was calculated as a Shannon entropy-based productive clonality index, and a clone was defined by a unique TCRB CDR3 sequence. Repertoire overlap for a pair of samples was computed from each clone's template counts relative to total templates per sample. V-gene usage measured by flow cytometry correlated with TCRB sequencing V-gene usage, with a Spearman r of 0.61. The source is immuneACCESS, and TCRdb retained only in-frame sequences with V and J called. Part of the clones is not carried over; for the studies checked, unresolved V genes explain less than half of this, and the remainder is unexplained. That table is the source of V, J and clone size, and D and trimming were worked out from the DNA. This sample has roughly 17,000 clones in its table, and about 85% of those were observed once. The ten largest clones take up approximately 6.3% of the sample.

CDR1 is given as SNHLY and CDR2 as FYNNEI, both from the germline V gene. The junction shows trimming of 9 bases on V and 2 bases on J, and the gene matches do not reach 6 bases of it. CDR3 length: 14 amino acids, cysteine to phenylalanine. Only CDR3 DNA remains: 42 bases, in frame from the first base. General conclusions and limits of the study: Several identical CD8+ TCRB sequences were found in both blood and synovial fluid, and in about an eighth of the roughly 60 patients the largest CD8+ clone exceeded 20% of CD8+ cells. An increase of CD8+ clonality with age was seen in patients (Spearman r ~ 0.49) but not in healthy controls. The slight underrepresentation of TRBV07 in patients was not corrected for multiple comparisons. Viral specificity could not be ruled out by absence from virus-specific databases, and the antigen targets of the expanded CD8+ clones remained unknown. There was no significant difference in CD8+ T-cell clonality between rheumatoid arthritis patients and age-matched healthy controls.

Points on this clone: Its antigen has not been determined. One base away there is no much larger clone; base qualities are not given.

Sample: CD8+ T cells sorted from blood. The V and J segments used are TRBV2 and TRBJ2-5, with 10 bases aligning to TRBD2. The clonotype originates from a woman aged 40 to 49 with rheumatoid arthritis. At the DNA level, the sequence is TGTGCCAGACAAGCGGGGGGGCCGCAAGAGACCCAGTACTTC. This sequence encodes CARQAGGPQETQYF. Full variable domain (CDR3 extended with the reference TRBV2 and TRBJ2-5 proteins): EPEVTQTPSHQVTQMGQEVILRCVPISNHLYFYWYRQILGQKVEFLVSFYNNEISEKSEIFDDQFSVERPDGSNFTLKIRSTKLEDSAMYFCARQAGGPQETQYFGPGTRLLVL.